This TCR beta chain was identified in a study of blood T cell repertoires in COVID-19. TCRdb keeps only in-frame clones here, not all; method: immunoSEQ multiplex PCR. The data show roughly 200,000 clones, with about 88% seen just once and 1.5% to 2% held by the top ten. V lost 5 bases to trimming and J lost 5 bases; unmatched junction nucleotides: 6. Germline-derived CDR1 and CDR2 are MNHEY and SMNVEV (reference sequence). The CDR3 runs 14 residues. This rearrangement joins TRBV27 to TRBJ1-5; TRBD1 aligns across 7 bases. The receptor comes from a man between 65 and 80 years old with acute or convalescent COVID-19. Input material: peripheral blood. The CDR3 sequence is CASSPYRGDQPQHF. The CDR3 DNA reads TGTGCCAGCAGTCCTTACAGGGGCGATCAGCCCCAGCATTTT.